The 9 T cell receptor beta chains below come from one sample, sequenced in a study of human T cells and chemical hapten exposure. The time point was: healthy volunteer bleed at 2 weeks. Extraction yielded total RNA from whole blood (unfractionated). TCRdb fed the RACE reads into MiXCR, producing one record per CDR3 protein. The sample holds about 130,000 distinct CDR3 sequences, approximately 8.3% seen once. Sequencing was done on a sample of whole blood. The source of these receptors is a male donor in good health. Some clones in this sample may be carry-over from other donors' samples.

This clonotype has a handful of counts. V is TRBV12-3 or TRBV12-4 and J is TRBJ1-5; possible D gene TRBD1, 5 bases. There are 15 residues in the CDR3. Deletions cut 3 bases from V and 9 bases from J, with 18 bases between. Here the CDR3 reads CASSLSRGPGSPQHF. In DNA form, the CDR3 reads TGTGCCAGCAGTTTGTCTAGGGGACCAGGTTCGCCCCAGCATTTT.

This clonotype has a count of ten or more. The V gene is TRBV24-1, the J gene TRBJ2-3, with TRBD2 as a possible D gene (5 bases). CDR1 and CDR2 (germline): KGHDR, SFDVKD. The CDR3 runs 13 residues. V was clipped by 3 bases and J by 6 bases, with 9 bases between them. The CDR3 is CATSDDGVDTQYF. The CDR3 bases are TGTGCCACCAGTGATGACGGGGTGGATACGCAGTATTTT.

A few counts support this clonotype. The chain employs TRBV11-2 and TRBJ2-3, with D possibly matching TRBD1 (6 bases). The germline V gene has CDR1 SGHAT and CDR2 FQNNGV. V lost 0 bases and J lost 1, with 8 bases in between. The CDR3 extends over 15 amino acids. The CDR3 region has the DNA TGTGCCAGCAGCTTAGAACAGGGTGGCACAGATACGCAGTATTTT. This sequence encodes CASSLEQGGTDTQYF.

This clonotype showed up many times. The CDR3 sequence is CSVETQGGRYNEQFF. The DNA for the CDR3 is TGCAGCGTTGAAACCCAAGGGGGGAGATACAATGAGCAGTTCTTC. The V and J genes are TRBV29-1 and TRBJ2-1; either TRBD1 or TRBD2 may supply D (6 bases each). V was clipped by 2 bases and J by 4 bases, with 15 bases between them. The CDR3 sequence is 15 residues long. Germline assignment: CDR1 SQVTM and CDR2 ANQGSEA.

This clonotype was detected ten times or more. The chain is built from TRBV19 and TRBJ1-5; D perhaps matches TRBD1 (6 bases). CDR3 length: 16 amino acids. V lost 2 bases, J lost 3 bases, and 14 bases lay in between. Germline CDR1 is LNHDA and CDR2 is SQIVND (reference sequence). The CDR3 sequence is CASSIQGSGVNQPQHF. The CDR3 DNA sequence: TGTGCCAGTAGTATACAGGGGTCGGGAGTCAATCAGCCCCAGCATTTT.

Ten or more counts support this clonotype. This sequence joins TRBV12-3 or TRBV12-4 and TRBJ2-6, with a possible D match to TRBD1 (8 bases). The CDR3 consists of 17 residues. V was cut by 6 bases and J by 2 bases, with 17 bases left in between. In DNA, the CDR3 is TGTGCCAGCAGGATGGGGGGGACAGGACCTGGGGCCAACGTCCTGACTTTC. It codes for CASRMGGTGPGANVLTF.

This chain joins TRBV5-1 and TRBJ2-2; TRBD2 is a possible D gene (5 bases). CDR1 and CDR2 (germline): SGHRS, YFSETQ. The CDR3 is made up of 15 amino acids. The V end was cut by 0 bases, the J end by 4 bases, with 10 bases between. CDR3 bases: TGCGCCAGCAGCTTGGAGCGGTCGACCACCGGGGAGCTGTTTTTT. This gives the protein CASSLERSTTGELFF.

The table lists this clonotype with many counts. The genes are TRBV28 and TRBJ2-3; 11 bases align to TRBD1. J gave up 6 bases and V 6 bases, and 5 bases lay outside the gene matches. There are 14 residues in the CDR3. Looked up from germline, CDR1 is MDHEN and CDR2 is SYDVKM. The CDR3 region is CASRGTGGEDTQYF. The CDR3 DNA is TGTGCCAGCAGAGGGACAGGGGGTGAGGATACGCAGTATTTT.

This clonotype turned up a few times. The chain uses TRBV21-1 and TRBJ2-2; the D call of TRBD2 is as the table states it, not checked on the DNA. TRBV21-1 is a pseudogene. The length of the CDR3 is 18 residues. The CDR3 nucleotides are TGTGCCAGCAGCAAATCCCCTTTCAGCGGGGCGAACACCGGGGAGCTGTTTTTT. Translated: CASSKSPFSGANTGELFF.